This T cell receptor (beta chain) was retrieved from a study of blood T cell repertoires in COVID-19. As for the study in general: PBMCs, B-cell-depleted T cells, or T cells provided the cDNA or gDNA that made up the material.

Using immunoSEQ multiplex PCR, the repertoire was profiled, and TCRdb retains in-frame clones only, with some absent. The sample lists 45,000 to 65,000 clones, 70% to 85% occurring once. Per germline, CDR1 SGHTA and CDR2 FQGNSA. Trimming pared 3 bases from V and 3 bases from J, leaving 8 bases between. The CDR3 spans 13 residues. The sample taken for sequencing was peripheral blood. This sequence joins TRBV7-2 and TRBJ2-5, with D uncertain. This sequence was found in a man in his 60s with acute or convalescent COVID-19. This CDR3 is CASSFKQEETQYF. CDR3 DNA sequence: TGTGCCAGCAGCTTTAAGCAGGAAGAGACCCAGTACTTC.